Sequencing of this T cell receptor (beta chain) was carried out in a study of T cell responses to AZD1222 COVID-19 vaccine. Study-wide findings and caveats: Dominant at 160-218 and 743-854, vaccine-associated CD4 TCRs also spanned spike.

Notes on this clone: What it binds is not known.

The protocol was immunoSEQ multiplex PCR, while the TCRdb copy is restricted to in-frame clones and leaves out a portion. The repertoire holds around 100,000 clones, with about 87% as singletons. CDR1 is KGHSH, CDR2 LQKENI, per germline. Trimming cost V 5 bases and J 7 bases, with 18 bases left between them. This CDR3 spans 15 amino acids. This chain joins TRBV18 and TRBJ1-5; tentative D call: TRBD1 (5 bases). Sequencing used peripheral blood, obtained on day 0 of MenACWY control vaccination. The receptor comes from an adult in good health. CDR3 amino acids: CASSLLQGRNQPQHF. Here the CDR3 DNA reads TGTGCCAGCTCATTGCTTCAGGGTAGAAACCAGCCCCAGCATTTT.